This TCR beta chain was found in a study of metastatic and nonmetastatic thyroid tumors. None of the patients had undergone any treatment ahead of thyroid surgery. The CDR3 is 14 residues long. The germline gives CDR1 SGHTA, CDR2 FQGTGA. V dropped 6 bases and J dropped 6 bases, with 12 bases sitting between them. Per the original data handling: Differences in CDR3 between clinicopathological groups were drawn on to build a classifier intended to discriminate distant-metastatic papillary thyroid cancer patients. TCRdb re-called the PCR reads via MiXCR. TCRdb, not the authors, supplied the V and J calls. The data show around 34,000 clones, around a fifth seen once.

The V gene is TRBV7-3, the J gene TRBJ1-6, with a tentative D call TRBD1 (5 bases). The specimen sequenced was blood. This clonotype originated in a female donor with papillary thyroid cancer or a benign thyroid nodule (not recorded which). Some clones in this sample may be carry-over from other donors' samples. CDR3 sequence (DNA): TGTGCCAGCAGTGTCGGGACCGCTAATTCACCCCTCCACTTT. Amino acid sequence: CASSVGTANSPLHF.